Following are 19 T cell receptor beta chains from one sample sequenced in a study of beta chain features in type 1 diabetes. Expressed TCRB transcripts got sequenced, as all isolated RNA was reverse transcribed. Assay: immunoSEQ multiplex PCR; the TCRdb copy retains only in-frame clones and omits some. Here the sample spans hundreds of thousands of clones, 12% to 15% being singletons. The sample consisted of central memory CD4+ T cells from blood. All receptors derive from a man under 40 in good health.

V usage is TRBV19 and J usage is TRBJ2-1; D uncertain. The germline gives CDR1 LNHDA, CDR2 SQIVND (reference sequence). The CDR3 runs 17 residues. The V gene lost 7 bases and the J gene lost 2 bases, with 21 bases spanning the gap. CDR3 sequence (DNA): TGTGCCAGTACCTCCTCTACGCGGCAAGCGACCTACAATGAGCAGTTCTTC. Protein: CASTSSTRQATYNEQFF.

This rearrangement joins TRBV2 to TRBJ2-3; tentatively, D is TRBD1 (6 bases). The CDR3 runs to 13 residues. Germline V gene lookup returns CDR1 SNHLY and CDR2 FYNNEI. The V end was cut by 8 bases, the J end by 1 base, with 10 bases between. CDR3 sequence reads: CASYRVGTDTQYF. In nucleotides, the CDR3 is TGTGCCAGCTACAGGGTGGGCACAGATACGCAGTATTTT.

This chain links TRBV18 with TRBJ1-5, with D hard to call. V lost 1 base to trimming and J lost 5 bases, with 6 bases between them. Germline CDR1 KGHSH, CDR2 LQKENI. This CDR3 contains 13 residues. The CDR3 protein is CASSPHKDQPQHF. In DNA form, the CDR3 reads TGTGCCAGCTCACCACATAAAGATCAGCCCCAGCATTTT.

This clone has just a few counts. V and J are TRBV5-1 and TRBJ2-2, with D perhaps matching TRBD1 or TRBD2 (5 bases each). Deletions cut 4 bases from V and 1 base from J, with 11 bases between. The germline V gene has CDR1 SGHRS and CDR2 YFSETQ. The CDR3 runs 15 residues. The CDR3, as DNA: TGCGCCAGCAGCCTCCGGGACCTGAACACCGGGGAGCTGTTTTTT. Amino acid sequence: CASSLRDLNTGELFF.

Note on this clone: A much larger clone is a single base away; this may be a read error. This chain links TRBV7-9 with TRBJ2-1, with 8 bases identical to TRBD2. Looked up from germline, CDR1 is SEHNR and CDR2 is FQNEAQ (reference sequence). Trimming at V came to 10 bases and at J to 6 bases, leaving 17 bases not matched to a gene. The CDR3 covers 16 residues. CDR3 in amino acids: CATNTPTGGMGNEQFF. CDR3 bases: TGTGCCACGAACACCCCTACGGGAGGGATGGGCAATGAGCAGTTCTTC.

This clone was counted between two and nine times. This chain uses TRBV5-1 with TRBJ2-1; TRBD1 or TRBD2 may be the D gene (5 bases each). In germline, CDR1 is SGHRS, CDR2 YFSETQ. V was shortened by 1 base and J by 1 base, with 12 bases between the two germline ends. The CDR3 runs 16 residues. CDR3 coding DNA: TGCGCCAGCAGCTTGCGAGAGGGGTGGTCCTACAATGAGCAGTTCTTC. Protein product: CASSLREGWSYNEQFF.

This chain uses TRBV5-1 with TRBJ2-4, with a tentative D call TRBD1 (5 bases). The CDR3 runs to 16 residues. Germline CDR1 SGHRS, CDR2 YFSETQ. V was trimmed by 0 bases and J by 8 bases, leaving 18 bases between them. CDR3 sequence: CASSLGSQGWKDIQYF. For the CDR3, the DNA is TGCGCCAGCAGCTTGGGTTCGCAGGGCTGGAAGGACATTCAGTACTTC.

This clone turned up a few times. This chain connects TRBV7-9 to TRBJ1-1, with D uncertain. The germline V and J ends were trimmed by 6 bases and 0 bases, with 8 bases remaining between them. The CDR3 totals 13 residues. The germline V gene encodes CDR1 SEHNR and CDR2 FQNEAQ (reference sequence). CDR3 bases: TGTGCCAGCAGGACCGACCTGAACACTGAAGCTTTCTTT. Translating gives CASRTDLNTEAFF.

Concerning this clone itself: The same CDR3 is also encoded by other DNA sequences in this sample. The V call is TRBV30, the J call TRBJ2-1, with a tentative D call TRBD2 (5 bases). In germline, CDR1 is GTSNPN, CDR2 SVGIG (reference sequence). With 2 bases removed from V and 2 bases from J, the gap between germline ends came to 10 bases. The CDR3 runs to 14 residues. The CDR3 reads CAWSPGLPYNEQFF. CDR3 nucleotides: TGTGCCTGGAGTCCAGGACTCCCCTACAATGAGCAGTTCTTC.

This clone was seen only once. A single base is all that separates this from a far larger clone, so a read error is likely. This chain's CDR3 is CASSLGDRRNTEAFF. The CDR3 DNA sequence: TGTGCCAGCAGCTTAGGGGACAGGCGGAACACTGAAGCTTTCTTT. The chain carries TRBV7-4 and TRBJ1-1; 8 positions agree with TRBD1. Germline CDR1 reads SGHVT; CDR2 reads SQSDAQ. The CDR3 loop spans 15 amino acids. The J segment lost 1 base and the V segment lost 1 base, leaving 2 bases of the junction unmatched.

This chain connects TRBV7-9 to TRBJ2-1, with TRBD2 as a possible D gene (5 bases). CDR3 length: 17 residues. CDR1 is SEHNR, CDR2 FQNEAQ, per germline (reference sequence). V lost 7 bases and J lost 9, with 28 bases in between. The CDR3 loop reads CASTPRANTFTGVEQFF. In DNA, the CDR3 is TGTGCCAGCACCCCTCGAGCGAATACGTTTACCGGGGTTGAGCAGTTCTTC.

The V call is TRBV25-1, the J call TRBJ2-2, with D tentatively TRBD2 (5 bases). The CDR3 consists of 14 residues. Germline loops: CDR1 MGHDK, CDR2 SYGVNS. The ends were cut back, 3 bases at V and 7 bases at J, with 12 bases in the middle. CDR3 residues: CASSDSPGFGELFF. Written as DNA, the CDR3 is TGTGCCAGCAGTGACTCGCCGGGGTTCGGGGAGCTGTTTTTT.

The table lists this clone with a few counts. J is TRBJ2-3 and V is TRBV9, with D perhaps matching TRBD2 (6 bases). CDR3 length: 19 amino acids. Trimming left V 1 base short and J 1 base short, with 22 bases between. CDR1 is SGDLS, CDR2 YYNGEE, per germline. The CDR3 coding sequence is TGTGCCAGCAGCGTAATGGAGGGTGGGGGAGCGGACCGCACAGATACGCAGTATTTT. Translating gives CASSVMEGGGADRTDTQYF.

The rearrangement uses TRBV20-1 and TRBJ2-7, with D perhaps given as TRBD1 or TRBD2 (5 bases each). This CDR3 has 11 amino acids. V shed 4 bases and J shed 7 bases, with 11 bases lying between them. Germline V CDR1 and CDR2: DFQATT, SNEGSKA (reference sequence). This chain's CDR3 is CSAMRGREQYF. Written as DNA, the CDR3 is TGCAGTGCTATGAGGGGACGTGAGCAGTACTTC.

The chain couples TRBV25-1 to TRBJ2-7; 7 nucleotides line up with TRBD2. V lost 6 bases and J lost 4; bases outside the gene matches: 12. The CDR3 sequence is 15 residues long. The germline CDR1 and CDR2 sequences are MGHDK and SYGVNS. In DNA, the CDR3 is TGTGCCAGCAGCGCAGTGCTTCTAGCGGAATACGAGCAGTACGTC. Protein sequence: CASSAVLLAEYEQYV.

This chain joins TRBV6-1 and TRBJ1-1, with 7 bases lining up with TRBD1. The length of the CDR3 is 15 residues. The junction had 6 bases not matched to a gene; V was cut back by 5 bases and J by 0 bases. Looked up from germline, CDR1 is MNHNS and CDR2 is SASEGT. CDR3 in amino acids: CASSIQGQLNTEAFF. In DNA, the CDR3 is TGTGCCAGCAGTATACAGGGACAGTTGAACACTGAAGCTTTCTTT.

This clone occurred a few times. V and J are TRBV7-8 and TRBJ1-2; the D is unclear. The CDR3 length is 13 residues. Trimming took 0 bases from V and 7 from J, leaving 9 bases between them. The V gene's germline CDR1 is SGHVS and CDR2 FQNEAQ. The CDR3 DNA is TGTGCCAGCAGCTTAGCAGTCGCGGGTGGCTACACCTTC. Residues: CASSLAVAGGYTF.

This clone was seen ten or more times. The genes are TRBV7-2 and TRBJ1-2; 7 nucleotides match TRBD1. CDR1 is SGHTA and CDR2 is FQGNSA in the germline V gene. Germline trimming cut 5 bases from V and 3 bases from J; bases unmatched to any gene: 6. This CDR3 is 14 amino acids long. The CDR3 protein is CASSVGQTDYGYTF. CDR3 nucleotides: TGTGCCAGCAGCGTGGGACAGACCGACTATGGCTACACCTTC.

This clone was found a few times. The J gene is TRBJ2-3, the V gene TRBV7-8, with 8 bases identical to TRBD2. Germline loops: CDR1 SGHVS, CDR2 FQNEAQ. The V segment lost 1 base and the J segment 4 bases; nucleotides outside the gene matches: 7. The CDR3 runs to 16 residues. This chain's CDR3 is CASSLVGTRSSDTQYF. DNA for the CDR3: TGTGCCAGCAGCTTAGTAGGGACTAGATCTTCAGATACGCAGTATTTT.